This T cell receptor beta chain came from a study of T cell clonality in common variable immunodeficiency. CDR1 is LNHDA and CDR2 is SQIVND in the germline V gene (reference sequence). V was clipped by 6 bases and J by 4 bases; unmatched bases: 4. The CDR3 is 15 residues long. This clone occurred a few times. Antigen unknown. Coverage ceases 3 residues before the CDR3 finishes, and the germline J gene fills in the end. Control and CVID samples contributed equal amounts of genomic DNA. The table came from immunoSEQ multiplex PCR; TCRdb's copy has only in-frame clones and leaves some out. The sample has more than 35,000 clones, none seen only once. Overall study findings and caveats: Fewer deletions and N-nucleotide insertions were reportedly seen in common variable immunodeficiency TCR beta sequences.

CVID meant reduced serum IgG, IgA and/or IgM plus specific antibody deficiency. Aged roughly 9 to 65 years, CVID subjects averaged about 42 years old. Donors gave about 5 to 8.5 ml heparinized peripheral whole blood. This chain links TRBV19 with TRBJ2-2; TRBD2 matches 11 bases. The sequenced sample consisted of peripheral blood mononuclear cells. The sequence came from a human donor with common variable immunodeficiency. CDR3 region: CASRASGGRTGELFF. The CDR3 bases that were read are TGTGCCAGTAGGGCTAGCGGGGGGCGCACCGGGGAG.